The 5 T cell receptor beta chains presented below share a single source sample, sequenced in a study of T-cell memory formation after mild COVID-19. TCRdb fed the 5' RACE reads into MiXCR, producing one record per CDR3 protein. The sample lists roughly 600,000 distinct CDR3 sequences; roughly 17% were seen once. The sample taken for sequencing was PBMCs or a T cell subset sorted from them (not recorded which). The receptors here all came from an adult woman who had mild COVID-19 (a few samples of this study predate the infection). Cell type and time point are not known.

The CDR3 loop is CSARDLKRGSSYNEQFF. The CDR3 region has the DNA TGCAGTGCTAGAGATCTAAAGCGGGGAAGCTCCTACAATGAGCAGTTCTTC. The rearrangement joins TRBV20-1 to TRBJ2-1; 7 bases line up with TRBD2. The J segment lost 0 bases and the V segment lost 0 bases, leaving 8 bases of the junction unmatched. Germline loops: CDR1 DFQATT, CDR2 SNEGSKA (reference sequence). CDR3 length: 17 residues.

The chain combines TRBV27 with TRBJ2-7, with 13 bases that match TRBD2. Trimming at V came to 3 bases and at J to 3 bases, leaving 11 bases not matched to a gene. Germline V CDR1 and CDR2: MNHEY, SMNVEV (reference sequence). The CDR3 totals 18 residues. CDR3 nucleotide sequence: TGTGCCAGCAGTTTGGGCGGGACTAGCGGGATCCGGGGCTACGAGCAGTACTTC. This gives the protein CASSLGGTSGIRGYEQYF.

The sample holds a few counts of this clonotype. The J gene is TRBJ2-6, the V gene TRBV14; D unclear. With 4 bases removed from V and 0 bases from J, the gap between germline ends came to 7 bases. The CDR3 sequence is 15 residues long. Germline V gene lookup returns CDR1 SGHDN and CDR2 FVKESK. The CDR3 region has the DNA TGTGCCAGCAGCCCGGTCCGCTCTGGGGCCAACGTCCTGACTTTC. Translation gives CASSPVRSGANVLTF.

The chain employs TRBV24-1 and TRBJ1-5; TRBD1 matches at 10 bases. The V segment lost 4 bases and the J segment 4 bases; nucleotides outside the gene matches: 6. Germline assignment: CDR1 KGHDR and CDR2 SFDVKD. The CDR3 spans 16 residues. In DNA form, the CDR3 reads TGTGCCACCAGTGAAGCCGGGACAGGGGATAATCAGCCCCAGCATTTT. It encodes CATSEAGTGDNQPQHF.

The V gene is TRBV4-2, the J gene TRBJ2-3; D may be TRBD1 (5 bases). Germline V lookup: CDR1 LGHNA, CDR2 YNFKEQ. V dropped 2 bases and J dropped 5 bases, with 11 bases sitting between them. The CDR3 covers 14 residues. CDR3 amino acids: CASSQRGQGDTQYF. The CDR3 nucleotides are TGTGCCAGCAGCCAACGCGGCCAGGGAGATACGCAGTATTTT.